The next 16 T cell receptor beta chains were all read from a single sample in a study of blood T cell repertoires in COVID-19. TCRdb keeps only in-frame clones here, not all; method: immunoSEQ multiplex PCR. The data contain about 300,000 clones, around 86% of them singletons. The source material was peripheral blood. Every receptor here comes from a man between 65 and 85 years old with acute or convalescent COVID-19.

The genes are TRBV30 and TRBJ1-5; D gene ambiguous. From germline, CDR1 is GTSNPN and CDR2 SVGIG (reference sequence). CDR3 length equals 12 residues. V dropped 1 base and J dropped 9 bases, with 10 bases sitting between them. CDR3 nucleotide sequence: TGTGCCTGGAGTGCGCGGAGCGGGCCCCAGCATTTT. It translates to CAWSARSGPQHF.

The rearrangement joins TRBV7-2 to TRBJ2-2; TRBD1 might be the D (5 bases). The CDR3 length is 17 residues. Germline V gives CDR1 SGHTA, CDR2 FQGNSA. The V gene lost 2 bases and the J gene lost 4 bases, with 17 bases spanning the gap. In nucleotides, the CDR3 is TGTGCCAGCAGCTTAAGTAGGGGCAGGGCAGCCACCGGGGAGCTGTTTTTT. It yields the protein CASSLSRGRAATGELFF.

The gene calls are TRBV6-2 or TRBV6-3 and TRBJ2-3; TRBD1 matches 9 bases. This CDR3 is built from 18 residues. CDR1 and CDR2 from the germline V gene are MNHEY and SVGEGT. The V gene end was trimmed by 7 bases and the J gene end by 5 bases; junction bases not matched to a gene: 19. Here the CDR3 DNA reads TGTGCCAGCACCCCTGGGACAGGGAAGGCCGTTTTGGTAGATACGCAGTATTTT. Its translation: CASTPGTGKAVLVDTQYF.

The DNA of the CDR3 is TGTGCCAGCAGTTTAGCCGAAAACAGGGGGCCGAAAGAAAAACTGTTTTTT. It codes for CASSLAENRGPKEKLFF. This chain joins TRBV28 and TRBJ1-4; TRBD1 aligns across 9 bases. Germline loops: CDR1 MDHEN, CDR2 SYDVKM. With V trimmed by 2 bases and J by 8 bases, 12 bases remained unmatched. This CDR3 spans 17 amino acids.

V is TRBV9 and J is TRBJ2-6; D remains unclear. Germline values: CDR1 SGDLS, CDR2 YYNGEE. Trimming removed 3 bases at V and 0 bases at J, with 13 bases between. The CDR3 spans 17 residues. The CDR3 loop is CASSEADRSSGANVLTF. CDR3 in DNA: TGTGCCAGCAGCGAGGCAGACCGGAGCTCTGGGGCCAACGTCCTGACTTTC.

The V gene is TRBV2, the J gene TRBJ2-7; 7 nucleotides align to TRBD2. Germline-derived CDR1 and CDR2 are SNHLY and FYNNEI. The CDR3 is 12 residues long. V was clipped by 4 bases and J by 7 bases; unmatched bases: 4. The CDR3 here is CASSVGGDEQYF. The DNA for the CDR3 is TGTGCCAGCAGTGTTGGGGGGGATGAGCAGTACTTC. The full variable domain, rest sourced from reference TRBV2 and TRBJ2-7, is EPEVTQTPSHQVTQMGQEVILRCVPISNHLYFYWYRQILGQKVEFLVSFYNNEISEKSEIFDDQFSVERPDGSNFTLKIRSTKLEDSAMYFCASSVGGDEQYFGPGTRLTVT.

The chain employs TRBV27 and TRBJ1-4, with 9 bases that match TRBD1. Per germline, CDR1 MNHEY and CDR2 SMNVEV (reference sequence). This CDR3 has 15 residues. With V trimmed by 4 bases and J by 6 bases, 6 bases remained unmatched. CDR3 residues: CASSSLGTGHEKLFF. The CDR3 coding sequence is TGTGCCAGCAGTTCCTTGGGGACAGGGCATGAAAAACTGTTTTTT.

In this sample, this clone turned up a few times. Other DNA variants within this sample encode the same CDR3. The chain links TRBV5-4 to TRBJ1-2, with D tentatively TRBD1 (5 bases). The germline V and J ends were trimmed by 1 base and 4 bases, with 11 bases remaining between them. Per the germline V gene, CDR1 is SGHNT and CDR2 is YYREEE (reference sequence). The CDR3 is 14 residues long. The CDR3, as DNA: TGTGCCAGCAGCTTGTCCGGGGGTAGCTATGGCTACACCTTC. Translation: CASSLSGGSYGYTF.

The chain carries TRBV19 and TRBJ2-3; 7 bases are shared with TRBD1. Germline CDR1 reads LNHDA; CDR2 reads SQIVND (reference sequence). The CDR3 consists of 16 residues. Trimming removed 4 bases from V and 2 bases from J; junction bases left unmatched: 9. The CDR3 DNA sequence: TGTGCCAGTAGTACCCTACAGGGGTTGGTCACAGATACGCAGTATTTT. As protein: CASSTLQGLVTDTQYF.

This sequence joins TRBV5-1 and TRBJ2-5; 7 bases match TRBD2. The CDR3 has 14 amino acids. Trimming cost V 6 bases and J 1 base; bases outside gene matches: 6. The V gene's germline CDR1 is SGHRS and CDR2 YFSETQ. Here the CDR3 DNA reads TGCGCCAGCATTGCGGGAGTTGGCCAAGAGACCCAGTACTTC. Its protein is CASIAGVGQETQYF.

This chain connects TRBV6-5 to TRBJ1-2; 8 bases fit TRBD1. Germline V gene data show CDR1 as MNHEY and CDR2 as SVGAGI. The CDR3 sequence is 15 residues long. V trimming: 6 bases; J trimming: 5 bases; junction bases outside the gene matches: 11. Here the CDR3 DNA reads TGTGCCAGCAGCAGGGACAGGTCGACCCATTATGGCTACACCTTC. Translation: CASSRDRSTHYGYTF.

The rearrangement links TRBV11-2 to TRBJ1-1, with D tentatively TRBD1 (6 bases). Trimming cost V 2 bases and J 6 bases, with 10 bases left between them. This CDR3 contains 13 residues. Looked up from germline, CDR1 is SGHAT and CDR2 is FQNNGV. This CDR3 reads CASSLTGYAEAFF. The CDR3 DNA sequence: TGTGCCAGCAGCTTAACAGGGTACGCTGAAGCTTTCTTT.

The chain employs TRBV9 and TRBJ1-1; 7 bases match TRBD1. Germline loops: CDR1 SGDLS, CDR2 YYNGEE. Unmatched junction bases numbered 6, after V lost 3 bases and J lost 1 base. The CDR3 has 15 residues. The CDR3 DNA reads TGTGCCAGCAGCGCCCGGACAGGACCGAACACTGAAGCTTTCTTT. Protein product: CASSARTGPNTEAFF.

The chain couples TRBV28 to TRBJ1-4; TRBD1 aligns across 7 bases. The CDR3 loop spans 14 amino acids. The germline CDR1 and CDR2 sequences are MDHEN and SYDVKM. V dropped 4 bases and J dropped 8; count of bases not matched to a gene: 7. Here the CDR3 reads CASSSGTELEKLFF. The CDR3 coding sequence is TGTGCCAGCAGTTCCGGGACAGAGTTGGAAAAACTGTTTTTT.

The chain joins TRBV5-4 to TRBJ2-2; possible D gene TRBD1, 5 bases. The CDR3 has 16 amino acids. Germline V lookup: CDR1 SGHNT, CDR2 YYREEE (reference sequence). The ends were cut back, 0 bases at V and 1 base at J, with 10 bases in the middle. CDR3 coding DNA: TGTGCCAGCAGCTTGGCCGGACAACTGAACACCGGGGAGCTGTTTTTT. This codes for CASSLAGQLNTGELFF.

The V and J genes are TRBV30 and TRBJ1-4, with 9 bases lining up with TRBD1. CDR1 is GTSNPN, CDR2 SVGIG, per germline (reference sequence). Losses at the gene ends were 3 bases for V and 7 bases for J; bases not matched to a gene: 9. The CDR3 runs 15 residues. The CDR3 loop is CAWSLGGDRAEKLFF. In DNA, the CDR3 is TGTGCCTGGAGCTTGGGGGGGGACAGGGCTGAAAAACTGTTTTTT.